The rows below give T cell receptor beta chains drawn from one sample of a study of blood T cell repertoires in COVID-19. Generated by immunoSEQ multiplex PCR, the TCRdb table keeps only in-frame clones and is missing some. The sample includes 290,000 or so clones, around 85% of them seen just once. Source material: peripheral blood. Receptors originate from a man in his fifties or sixties with active or convalescent COVID-19. Both conserved end residues are part of each CDR3. D genes are given only for firm matches. A row's size may be missing; if present it is once, few, many or a size class.

d_gene	v_gene	j_gene	len	abundance	CDR3nt	CDR3aa
.	TRBV6-1	TRBJ2-3	15	once	TGTGCCAGCAGTGAAGTTGGCGGTACCACAGATACGCAGTATTTT	CASSEVGGTTDTQYF
.	TRBV29-1	TRBJ1-1	13	once	TGCAGCGTTGGACGGGGACAGAACACTGAAGCTTTCTTT	CSVGRGQNTEAFF
TRBD1	TRBV11-2	TRBJ2-7	15	.	TGTGCCAGCAGCACCTGGACAGGGGGGACCTACGAGCAGTACTTC	CASSTWTGGTYEQYF
TRBD2	TRBV27	TRBJ2-3	17	few	TGTGCCAGCAGGTTAAGGGGACTAGCGGGAACCACAGATACGCAGTATTTT	CASRLRGLAGTTDTQYF
TRBD2	TRBV6-2/TRBV6-3	TRBJ2-2	18	.	TGTGCCAGCAGTTACTCACAGCGGGAGTCCTCGAACACCGGGGAGCTGTTTTTT	CASSYSQRESSNTGELFF
TRBD1	TRBV4-1	TRBJ2-3	13	.	TGCGCCAGCAGCCGGACAGGGACAGATACGCAGTATTTT	CASSRTGTDTQYF
TRBD2	TRBV10-1	TRBJ2-1	14	.	TGCGCCCCAGCGGGGACCAGAGCCTTCGATGAGCAGTTCTTC	CAPAGTRAFDEQFF
.	TRBV10-3	TRBJ2-7	15	.	TGTGCCATCAGTGATGGGACTTCCTCCCTCTACGAGCAGTACTTC	CAISDGTSSLYEQYF
TRBD2	TRBV7-6	TRBJ2-3	16	.	TGTGCCAGCGCCAGACTAGCGGGAGGGAGCACAGATACGCAGTATTTT	CASARLAGGSTDTQYF
.	TRBV28	TRBJ1-5	15	.	TGTGCCAGCAGTTTGCGGGCAGGTCGCAATCAGCCCCAGCATTTT	CASSLRAGRNQPQHF
.	TRBV5-1	TRBJ1-5	16	.	TGCGCCAGCAGCTTTGGGGAGGGGGATCGCAATCAGCCCCAGCATTTT	CASSFGEGDRNQPQHF
TRBD2	TRBV4-1	TRBJ2-1	18	few	TGCGCCAGCAGCTTACGGACTAGCGGGAGGGCCAATGACAATGAGCAGTTCTTC	CASSLRTSGRANDNEQFF
.	TRBV5-1	TRBJ2-1	14	.	TGCGCCAGCAGCCCCCGGGTGGCGGTCAATGAGCAGTTCTTC	CASSPRVAVNEQFF
.	TRBV4-1	TRBJ1-2	14	once	TGCGCCAGCAGCCAAGGGTTTGGGCGCTATGGCTACACCTTC	CASSQGFGRYGYTF
.	TRBV12-5	TRBJ1-5	14	.	TGTGCTAGTGGGCTGGGGGGGAGCAATCAGCCCCAGCATTTT	CASGLGGSNQPQHF
.	TRBV15	TRBJ1-5	12	.	TGTGCCACCAGCAGAGAGGGAGGGCCCCAGCATTTT	CATSREGGPQHF
TRBD2	TRBV7-9	TRBJ2-1	15	.	TGTGCCAGCAGCGCCAGGGAGCGGGAGGGAAATGAGCAGTTCTTC	CASSAREREGNEQFF
TRBD1	TRBV12-3/TRBV12-4	TRBJ2-2	13	once	TGTGCCAGCAGTTTTTCGGGACAGGGGCGGGTGTTTTTT	CASSFSGQGRVFF
.	TRBV13	TRBJ2-5	15	once	TGTGCCAGCAGCTCCCTGTTATCACCGGGTAGAACCCAGTACTTC	CASSSLLSPGRTQYF
TRBD2	TRBV10-3	TRBJ2-1	18	.	TGTGCCATTGCGGGACTAGCGGGAGTCCCCCCCTCCTACAATGAGCAGTTCTTC	CAIAGLAGVPPSYNEQFF
.	TRBV3-1/TRBV3-2	TRBJ2-2	12	.	TGTGCCAGCAGCCAAGCCTCCGGGGAGCTGTTTTTT	CASSQASGELFF
.	TRBV2	TRBJ2-1	14	.	TGTGCCAGCAGGAGTGGGGGGGCTAACAATGAGCAGTTCTTC	CASRSGGANNEQFF
.	TRBV11-1	TRBJ2-2	13	.	TGTGCCAGCAGCTTACAGGAATCCGGGGAGCTGTTTTTT	CASSLQESGELFF
.	TRBV19	TRBJ2-1	15	.	TGTGCCAGTAGTATCGACAGCTTCGCCTACAATGAGCAGTTCTTC	CASSIDSFAYNEQFF
TRBD1	TRBV13	TRBJ2-7	16	.	TGTGCCAGCAGCCGGGGACAGGGGTCGCTCTCCTACGAGCAGTACTTC	CASSRGQGSLSYEQYF
TRBD1	TRBV27	TRBJ2-7	19	.	TGTGCCAGCAGTTCACAAATGCCATCCGTAGGGGGCTCTTTTTACGAGCAGTACTTC	CASSSQMPSVGGSFYEQYF
TRBD1	TRBV3-1/TRBV3-2	TRBJ1-4	19	once	TGTGCCAGCAGCCTCTCAGCCCCCGGACAGGGGGGTCTGGGGGAAAAACTGTTTTTT	CASSLSAPGQGGLGEKLFF
TRBD1	TRBV4-3	TRBJ2-2	16	.	TGCGCCAGCAGCCGAATGGGACAGGGTAACACCGGGGAGCTGTTTTTT	CASSRMGQGNTGELFF
TRBD1	TRBV24-1	TRBJ1-2	15	.	TGTGCCACCAGTGATCCCGGGGACAGGGAAGGTGGCTACACCTTC	CATSDPGDREGGYTF
TRBD2	TRBV19	TRBJ2-5	17	.	TGTGCCAGTAGCCTAGCGGGGCTAGCGGGAGGTAAAGAGACCCAGTACTTC	CASSLAGLAGGKETQYF
TRBD2	TRBV5-3	TRBJ2-1	16	.	TGTGTCAGAAGCTTGGCCGAGGGACTATCCCGCGGTGAGCAGTTCTTC	CVRSLAEGLSRGEQFF
.	TRBV19	TRBJ1-5	15	.	TGTGCCAGTAGCCTGGTGGGGCCAGGCAATCAGCCCCAGCATTTT	CASSLVGPGNQPQHF
.	TRBV5-1	TRBJ1-4	15	.	TGCGCCAGCAGCTTGGACAGGGCCGGTGGTGAAAAACTGTTTTTT	CASSLDRAGGEKLFF
TRBD1	TRBV7-3	TRBJ1-2	16	.	TGTGCCAGCAGCTTAACGCCCCGGACAGGGCTGGATGGCTACACCTTC	CASSLTPRTGLDGYTF
.	TRBV18	TRBJ2-7	14	few	TGTGCCAGCTCACCATCGGGGGTATCCTACGAGCAGTACTTC	CASSPSGVSYEQYF
TRBD1	TRBV6-5	TRBJ2-7	14	.	TGTGCCAGCGGACAGGGGCCGTTTGGCTACGAGCAGTACTTC	CASGQGPFGYEQYF
TRBD2	TRBV5-5	TRBJ2-1	16	.	TGTGCCAGCAGCTTGGGGACTAGCGGGAGGGTCAGGGAGCAGTTCTTC	CASSLGTSGRVREQFF
.	TRBV4-2	TRBJ1-1	15	.	TGTGCCAGCAGCCAAGATCGGGGGTCAAACACTGAAGCTTTCTTT	CASSQDRGSNTEAFF
TRBD2	TRBV18	TRBJ2-1	17	.	TGTGCCAGCTCACGAACGGGGGGACCGAGCTCCTACAATGAGCAGTTCTTC	CASSRTGGPSSYNEQFF
.	TRBV7-2	TRBJ2-3	14	.	TGTGCCAGCAGCCTCTTGAGGAGCACAGATACGCAGTATTTT	CASSLLRSTDTQYF
TRBD2	TRBV20-1	TRBJ2-5	17	.	TGCAGTGCTAGTATTGGACTAGCGAACCGCGGCCAAGAGACCCAGTACTTC	CSASIGLANRGQETQYF
TRBD1	TRBV5-4	TRBJ1-1	13	.	TGTGCCAGCGGGACAGAGTTGAACACTGAAGCTTTCTTT	CASGTELNTEAFF
TRBD1	TRBV19	TRBJ1-2	14	.	TGTGCCAGTAGTGTTAACAGGGGGCTCTATGGCTACACCTTC	CASSVNRGLYGYTF
TRBD2	TRBV5-1	TRBJ2-1	15	.	TGCGCCAGCAGCCCCCTAGCGGGGACCTACAATGAGCAGTTCTTC	CASSPLAGTYNEQFF
TRBD2	TRBV19	TRBJ2-1	15	once	TGTGCCAGTAGAACGGGGACTACCCTAAACAATGAGCAGTTCTTC	CASRTGTTLNNEQFF